The source of this T cell receptor beta chain is a study of blood T cell repertoires in COVID-19 (dated by TCRdb to 2020 to 2022). Turning to the overall study: Samples covering the acute and convalescent phases of COVID-19 were provided by collaborators in the United States, Italy and Spain. HLA class I and class II types, where available, came from metadata supplied by the sample provider rather than from assay-based typing. The sample metadata nearly always contained a de-identified subject ID, COVID-19 status, age in years and sex. The samples were drawn from two sources: the first 160 participants of the ongoing ImmuneRACE study, and 1,254 subjects contributed by 6 global collaborators. The prospective study material was composed of cDNA or gDNA derived from T cells, B-cell-depleted T cells, or PBMCs. The dataset comprised deeply sampled blood TCRbeta repertoires from subjects exposed to, actively infected with, or recovered from COVID-19. The repertoires were released in a freely available public database intended as a resource for research on the immune response to SARS-CoV-2.

In the prospective study, participants were about 18 to 100 years old, resided in 20 to 30 geographic areas of the United States, and were enrolled through a virtual design. In the prospective study, cohorts were assigned on the basis of participant-reported clinical history obtained from a screening survey and a study questionnaire. Recovered participants in ImmuneRACE Cohort 3 were defined as having two consecutive negative NP/OP PCR tests, clearance from a healthcare professional, or resolution of symptoms. Each participant in the prospective study had whole blood, serum and a nasopharyngeal or oropharyngeal swab collected by mobile phlebotomists. Additional blood draws and questionnaires over an approximately two-month period could optionally be provided by prospective study participants. Blood samples from the prospective study were shipped frozen or at room temperature prior to DNA extraction.

V loses 2 bases at its end and J loses 4 bases; junction bases beyond the gene matches: 11. From the cysteine up to the phenylalanine, the CDR3 has a length of 17 residues. Only the CDR3 part of the read is kept: 51 bases, read in frame from the first base. The germline V gene gives CDR1 as SNHLY and CDR2 as FYNNEI. The immunoSEQ Assay, a bias-controlled multiplex PCR, was used to amplify TCRbeta CDR3 regions from genomic DNA. Per the authors' processing: The number of nucleated cells in each sample was estimated from the amplification of reference gene primers within the assay. To quantify the absolute abundance of each unique TCRbeta CDR3 rearrangement, sequence reads were collapsed and filtered. For each sample, productive Simpson clonality was calculated as the square root of Simpson's diversity index over productive rearrangements. The immuneACCESS repertoire file appears here via TCRdb, limited to in-frame rearrangements. These files lack a portion of the clones; in checked studies, under half of the deficit traces to unresolved V genes, and the cause of the others is not known. For V, J and clone size, that table is used; D and trimming come from the DNA. Across this sample there are some 380,000 clones, with more than 75% seen only once. The biggest ten clones account for 1.3% of the sample.

As for this clone: It has no known antigen specificity. Base qualities are missing; no much larger clone stands one base away.

Overall study results and their limits: The amount of clinical and demographic metadata varied by source and participant and was provided uncurated.

Sequenced input: PBMCs or T cells enriched from blood (not recorded which). Rearrangement joined TRBV2 to TRBJ2-1; 7 bases in the junction line up with TRBD2. The receptor was isolated from a man aged 25-45 years who had recovered from COVID-19. The sequenced DNA: TGTGCCAGCAGTGAACGGAAGGAGCTAGCGGCTTACAATGAGCAGTTCTTC. The resulting protein is CASSERKELAAYNEQFF.